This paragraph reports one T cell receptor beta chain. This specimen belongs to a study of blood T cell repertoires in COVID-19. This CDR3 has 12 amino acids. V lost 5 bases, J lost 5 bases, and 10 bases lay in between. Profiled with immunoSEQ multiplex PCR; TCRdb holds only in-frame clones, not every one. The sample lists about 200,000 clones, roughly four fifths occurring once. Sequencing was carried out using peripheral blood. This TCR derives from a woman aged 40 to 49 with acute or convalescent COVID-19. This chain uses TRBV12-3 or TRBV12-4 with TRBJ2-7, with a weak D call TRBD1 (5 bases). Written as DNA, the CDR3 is TGTGCCAGCAGTCCCGGCAGGGACGAGCAGTACTTC. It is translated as CASSPGRDEQYF.